One sample yielded the 25 T cell receptor beta chains listed below, sequenced in a study of T cells after somatic rescue of genetic block (dated by TCRdb to 2018 to 2020). Preparation of the library involved the immunoSEQ multiplex PCR assay. In TCRdb, the immuneACCESS table is reduced to in-frame sequences with V and J assigned. These tables do not hold every clone; where another copy was compared, an unresolved V gene accounts for under half, and the others remain unexplained. A total of 68,000 or so clones appear in this sample, about nine tenths of them only once. The ten biggest clones cover around 3% of the sample. The sequenced material came from peripheral blood mononuclear cells (PBMCs). Receptor source: a man aged 40-55 years.

This chain joins TRBV10-1 and TRBJ1-1, with D uncertain. CDR1 and CDR2 (germline): WNHNN, SYGVQD (reference sequence). There are 11 residues in the CDR3. V lost 2 bases and J 7 bases, leaving 5 bases between the germline ends. CDR3 in amino acids: CASSEGGEAFF. CDR3 bases: TGCGCCAGCAGTGAGGGTGGTGAAGCTTTCTTT.

The V and J genes are TRBV9 and TRBJ2-3; D not resolved. The germline V and J ends were trimmed by 2 bases and 4 bases, with 11 bases remaining between them. The CDR3 has 14 amino acids. Germline V gene data show CDR1 as SGDLS and CDR2 as YYNGEE. The CDR3 DNA sequence: TGTGCCAGCAGCGTTCGTAAGTTGTCAGATACGCAGTATTTT. Translated: CASSVRKLSDTQYF.

The chain has TRBV5-1 and TRBJ2-7, with D unresolved. The CDR3 covers 11 residues. Germline V lookup: CDR1 SGHRS, CDR2 YFSETQ. The ends were cut back, 1 base at V and 6 bases at J, with 5 bases in the middle. The CDR3 loop is CASSLRSEQYF. In DNA form, the CDR3 reads TGCGCCAGCAGCTTGAGGAGCGAGCAGTACTTC. Full variable domain (missing parts from reference TRBV5-1 and TRBJ2-7): KAGVTQTPRYLIKTRGQQVTLSCSPISGHRSVSWYQQTPGQGLQFLFEYFSETQRNKGNFPGRFSGRQFSNSRSEMNVSTLELGDSALYLCASSLRSEQYFGPGTRLTVT.

V is TRBV27 and J is TRBJ1-1, with D unclear. V lost 5 bases to trimming and J lost 5 bases, with 21 bases between them. The CDR3 has 16 amino acids. Germline assignment: CDR1 MNHEY and CDR2 SMNVEV (reference sequence). The CDR3 sequence is CASSPREGGLRTEAFF. The CDR3 DNA reads TGTGCCAGCAGTCCCCGAGAGGGAGGCCTCAGAACTGAAGCTTTCTTT.

The gene calls are TRBV5-1 and TRBJ2-6; 7 bases are a match to TRBD1. The CDR3 sequence is 16 residues long. Trimming at V came to 4 bases and at J to 4 bases, leaving 8 bases not matched to a gene. Germline CDR1 is SGHRS and CDR2 is YFSETQ. CDR3 sequence: CASSRQGGGGANVLTF. The DNA for the CDR3 is TGCGCCAGCAGCCGACAAGGGGGCGGAGGGGCCAACGTCCTGACTTTC.

This chain uses TRBV5-5 with TRBJ2-1; 8 bases fit TRBD2. The CDR3 runs 15 residues. The V segment lost 0 bases and the J segment 10 bases; nucleotides outside the gene matches: 9. CDR1 is SGHKS and CDR2 is YYEKEE in the germline V gene (reference sequence). CDR3 coding DNA: TGTGCCAGCAGCTTGGCCGGGACTAGTCCTCGGGAGCAGTTCTTC. Translated: CASSLAGTSPREQFF.

This chain links TRBV4-1 with TRBJ2-5; TRBD2 aligns across 9 bases. Germline V gives CDR1 MGHRA, CDR2 YSYEKL. V shed 3 bases and J 2 bases; nucleotides not matched to a gene: 13. CDR3 size: 18 residues. The CDR3 bases are TGCGCCAGCAGCCACAGCCGCCGACTAGCGGTCGCACAAGAGACCCAGTACTTC. Translation gives CASSHSRRLAVAQETQYF.

The chain couples TRBV5-6 to TRBJ2-7, with 11 bases matching TRBD1. CDR3 size: 14 residues. Germline V gene lookup returns CDR1 SGHDT and CDR2 YYEEEE. Trimming cost V 7 bases and J 2 bases; bases outside gene matches: 5. This CDR3 reads CASLGQGATYEQYF. The CDR3 coding sequence is TGTGCCAGCCTTGGACAGGGGGCAACCTACGAGCAGTACTTC.

The V call is TRBV7-8, the J call TRBJ2-1; 9 bases align to TRBD1. This CDR3 has 15 amino acids. The V segment lost 5 bases and the J segment 3 bases; nucleotides outside the gene matches: 5. CDR1 is SGHVS and CDR2 is FQNEAQ in the germline V gene. In DNA, the CDR3 is TGTGCCAGCAGCCACGGACAGGGGCACTACAATGAGCAGTTCTTC. This gives the protein CASSHGQGHYNEQFF.

The gene calls are TRBV13 and TRBJ1-6, with unresolved D. The CDR3 is made up of 15 amino acids. Germline V gives CDR1 PRHDT, CDR2 FYEKMQ (reference sequence). V lost 1 base and J 8 bases, leaving 12 bases between the germline ends. The CDR3 protein is CASSLVQAVDSPLHF. CDR3 DNA: TGTGCCAGCAGCTTAGTTCAGGCGGTGGATTCACCCCTCCACTTT. Looking up the rest from reference TRBV13 and TRBJ1-6 gives the full variable domain: AAGVIQSPRHLIKEKRETATLKCYPIPRHDTVYWYQQGPGQDPQFLISFYEKMQSDKGSIPDRFSAQQFSDYHSELNMSSLELGDSALYFCASSLVQAVDSPLHFGNGTRLTVT.

This chain joins TRBV28 and TRBJ1-5; D not certain. This CDR3 region has 13 residues. Per germline, CDR1 MDHEN and CDR2 SYDVKM. The V gene lost 7 bases and the J gene lost 0 bases, with 7 bases spanning the gap. CDR3 sequence reads: CASISYSNQPQHF. The CDR3 DNA follows: TGTGCCAGCATATCCTATAGCAATCAGCCCCAGCATTTT. Based on the CDR3 plus reference TRBV28 and TRBJ1-5, the full variable domain is DVKVTQSSRYLVKRTGEKVFLECVQDMDHENMFWYRQDPGLGLRLIYFSYDVKMKEKGDIPEGYSVSREKKERFSLILESASTNQTSMYLCASISYSNQPQHFGDGTRLSIL.

This clone was seen only once. The CDR3 bases are TGTGCCAGCAGCTTAACAAGGGTTCTTACCTACGAGCAGTACTTC. Translating it yields CASSLTRVLTYEQYF. This rearrangement joins TRBV7-9 to TRBJ2-7; the D is unclear. V was pared by 2 bases and J by 2 bases, with 13 bases between. The CDR3 loop spans 15 amino acids. Germline values: CDR1 SEHNR, CDR2 FQNEAQ (reference sequence). The variable domain in full, completed from reference TRBV7-9 and TRBJ2-7, reads DTGVSQNPRHKITKRGQNVTFRCDPISEHNRLYWYRQTLGQGPEFLTYFQNEAQLEKSRLLSDRFSAERPKGSFSTLEIQRTEQGDSAMYLCASSLTRVLTYEQYFGPGTRLTVT.

The rearrangement joins TRBV5-6 to TRBJ1-5; TRBD1 is a possible D gene (5 bases). V lost 1 base to trimming and J lost 1 base, with 9 bases between them. Germline lookup yields CDR1 SGHDT and CDR2 YYEEEE. This CDR3 is built from 15 residues. The CDR3 loop is CASSLLGDSNQPQHF. The CDR3 DNA reads as TGTGCCAGCAGCTTGCTAGGGGACAGCAATCAGCCCCAGCATTTT.

The chain links TRBV6-4 to TRBJ2-1; 10 bases are a match to TRBD1. V shed 4 bases, J shed 15 bases, and the junction held 6 bases outside the gene matches. Germline CDR1 and CDR2: MRHNA and SNTAGT. The CDR3 spans 12 residues. The chain's CDR3 is CASSAKTGGMFF. In DNA, the CDR3 is TGTGCCAGCAGTGCCAAGACAGGGGGCATGTTCTTC.

The gene calls are TRBV5-1 and TRBJ2-5; a weak D match, TRBD1 (6 bases). Germline CDR1 SGHRS, CDR2 YFSETQ. CDR3 size: 14 residues. V lost 1 base, J lost 2 bases, and 9 bases lay in between. CDR3 sequence: CASSLIQGQETQYF. Here the CDR3 DNA reads TGCGCCAGCAGCTTGATCCAGGGGCAAGAGACCCAGTACTTC.

The chain combines TRBV4-1 with TRBJ2-1; TRBD2 matches 12 bases. The germline V gene has CDR1 MGHRA and CDR2 YSYEKL. V dropped 1 base and J dropped 6; count of bases not matched to a gene: 7. The CDR3 is 17 amino acids. This chain's CDR3 is CASSQARLAGVRNEQFF. The CDR3 nucleotides read TGCGCCAGCAGCCAAGCCCGACTAGCGGGAGTTCGCAATGAGCAGTTCTTC.

This rearrangement joins TRBV6-1 to TRBJ1-2; D is undetermined. V lost 2 bases, J lost 5 bases, and 15 bases lay in between. The CDR3 length is 15 residues. Germline CDR1 MNHNS, CDR2 SASEGT. CDR3 residues: CASSEPGSLSYGYTF. The CDR3, as DNA: TGTGCCAGCAGTGAACCGGGTTCACTATCTTATGGCTACACCTTC.

The chain is built from TRBV2 and TRBJ2-7, with 8 positions matching TRBD2. With V trimmed by 3 bases and J by 2 bases, 9 bases remained unmatched. Germline CDR1 SNHLY, CDR2 FYNNEI. The CDR3 totals 16 residues. This CDR3 is CASSDLYGSGTYEQYF. The CDR3 coding sequence is TGTGCCAGCAGTGATTTATATGGTAGCGGGACCTACGAGCAGTACTTC. The variable domain in full, completed from reference TRBV2 and TRBJ2-7, reads EPEVTQTPSHQVTQMGQEVILRCVPISNHLYFYWYRQILGQKVEFLVSFYNNEISEKSEIFDDQFSVERPDGSNFTLKIRSTKLEDSAMYFCASSDLYGSGTYEQYFGPGTRLTVT.

The chain carries TRBV10-3 and TRBJ1-5, with 8 bases lining up with TRBD1. Germline V gene data show CDR1 as ENHRY and CDR2 as SYGVKD. This CDR3 comprises 14 residues. The V gene end was trimmed by 10 bases and the J gene end by 5 bases; junction bases not matched to a gene: 10. CDR3 region: CASQTGDWDQPQHF. In DNA form, the CDR3 reads TGTGCCAGCCAGACAGGGGATTGGGATCAGCCCCAGCATTTT.

This chain connects TRBV5-1 to TRBJ2-1; D is tentatively TRBD1 or TRBD2 (5 bases each). The V gene lost 4 bases and the J gene lost 4 bases, with 15 bases spanning the gap. CDR3 size: 15 residues. Germline-derived CDR1 and CDR2 are SGHRS and YFSETQ. CDR3 sequence reads: CASSPGARVYNEQFF. The CDR3 region has the DNA TGCGCCAGCAGCCCCGGGGCGCGGGTTTACAATGAGCAGTTCTTC.

The CDR3 sequence is CASSLQPPRSQDTQYF. The CDR3 DNA reads as TGTGCCAGCAGCTTACAACCTCCTAGGTCACAGGATACGCAGTATTTT. The genes are TRBV7-2 and TRBJ2-3; D gene uncertain. Per germline, CDR1 SGHTA and CDR2 FQGNSA. This CDR3 spans 16 amino acids. V was trimmed by 2 bases and J by 6 bases, leaving 18 bases between them.

This rearrangement joins TRBV4-1 to TRBJ2-5; D may match TRBD1 or TRBD2 (5 bases each). Trimming removed 4 bases at V and 0 bases at J, with 12 bases between. CDR3 length: 15 amino acids. Germline-derived CDR1 and CDR2 are MGHRA and YSYEKL. Here the CDR3 DNA reads TGCGCCAGCAGCCCAGGCCGGGGACACCAAGAGACCCAGTACTTC. Translation gives CASSPGRGHQETQYF.

The rearrangement joins TRBV27 to TRBJ1-2, with TRBD1 as a possible D gene (5 bases). Germline CDR1 is MNHEY and CDR2 is SMNVEV (reference sequence). The ends were cut back, 3 bases at V and 3 bases at J, with 8 bases in the middle. This CDR3 region has 13 residues. CDR3 protein: CASSLGRDYGYTF. Written as DNA, the CDR3 is TGTGCCAGCAGTTTGGGGCGGGACTATGGCTACACCTTC.

V is TRBV5-1 and J is TRBJ2-1, with D maybe TRBD2 (6 bases). Germline V gives CDR1 SGHRS, CDR2 YFSETQ. The CDR3 loop spans 15 amino acids. Between the trimmed V and J ends, which lost 0 bases and 8 bases, there was a span of 15 bases. The CDR3 DNA sequence: TGCGCCAGCAGCTTGGGAGGGACGGGGAGGTATGAGCAGTTCTTC. It encodes CASSLGGTGRYEQFF.

This clone was counted a single time. The J gene is TRBJ1-1, the V gene TRBV30; D is undetermined. Trimming shortened V by 8 bases and J by 2 bases, and 12 bases separated the two germline ends. CDR1 and CDR2 (germline): GTSNPN, SVGIG (reference sequence). The length of the CDR3 is 12 residues. The CDR3 reads CARSGENTEAFF. The DNA for the CDR3 is TGTGCCCGGTCCGGGGAAAACACTGAAGCTTTCTTT.